The 7 T cell receptor beta chains presented below share a single source sample, sequenced in a study of cytomegalovirus exposure and HLA in healthy donors. In the PCR, 60 Vbeta and 13 Jbeta primers were used. The table came from immunoSEQ multiplex PCR; TCRdb's copy has only in-frame clones and leaves some out. The data hold around 180,000 clones, with roughly 82% observed a single time. Sequenced: PBMCs. The receptors stem from a woman aged 50 to 65 in good health and CMV-seronegative.

The chain uses TRBV5-1 and TRBJ2-7, with 7 bases aligning to TRBD2. The CDR3 sequence is 15 residues long. The V gene's germline CDR1 is SGHRS and CDR2 YFSETQ. J lost 5 bases, V lost 0 bases, and 8 bases had no gene match. Here the CDR3 DNA reads TGCGCCAGCAGCTTGGGGGCCCAGCGGGGTGACGAGCAGTACTTC. This translates into CASSLGAQRGDEQYF.

V and J are TRBV19 and TRBJ1-1, with a tentative D call TRBD1 (5 bases). Trimming cost V 8 bases and J 4 bases, with 20 bases left between them. CDR3 length: 15 residues. Germline loops: CDR1 LNHDA, CDR2 SQIVND (reference sequence). CDR3: CASVSDSRRGTEAFF. The CDR3 bases are TGTGCCAGTGTCTCCGACAGCCGCCGCGGCACTGAAGCTTTCTTT.

The chain uses TRBV7-3 and TRBJ1-1, with 7 nucleotides matching TRBD1. Trimming took 3 bases from V and 0 from J; bases not matched to a gene: 7. The CDR3 is 16 residues long. Germline V CDR1 and CDR2: SGHTA, FQGTGA. This CDR3 is CASSFGTDQMNTEAFF. The CDR3 bases are TGTGCCAGCAGCTTCGGGACAGACCAAATGAACACTGAAGCTTTCTTT.

CDR3 nucleotides: TGTGCCAGCAGTTACGGGGGGATCCGAGAGACCCAGTACTTC. Residues: CASSYGGIRETQYF. This chain uses TRBV6-5 with TRBJ2-5, with D tentatively TRBD2 (6 bases). V shed 2 bases and J shed 4 bases, with 11 bases lying between them. The CDR3 sequence is 14 residues long. The germline CDR1 and CDR2 sequences are MNHEY and SVGAGI.

Only one count was recorded for this clone. V usage is TRBV5-6 and J usage is TRBJ1-2, with a weak D call TRBD1 (5 bases). In germline, CDR1 is SGHDT, CDR2 YYEEEE. This CDR3 comprises 14 residues. The V gene lost 1 base and the J gene lost 7 bases, with 14 bases spanning the gap. This CDR3 is CASSLWRRVLGYTF. CDR3 in DNA: TGTGCCAGCAGCTTGTGGCGCAGGGTCCTTGGCTACACCTTC.

The genes are TRBV30 and TRBJ1-3; D perhaps matches TRBD1 (5 bases). Deletions cut 2 bases from V and 0 bases from J, with 8 bases between. This CDR3 contains 14 residues. From germline, CDR1 is GTSNPN and CDR2 SVGIG (reference sequence). The CDR3 coding sequence is TGTGCCTGGAGTCAGGGCCCCTCTGGAAACACCATATATTTT. This codes for CAWSQGPSGNTIYF.

This clone was counted once. V usage is TRBV2 and J usage is TRBJ2-7; possible D gene TRBD2, 6 bases. The CDR3 is 13 residues long. Germline CDR1 and CDR2: SNHLY and FYNNEI. Trimming pared 6 bases from V and 6 bases from J, leaving 15 bases between. CDR3 residues: CASSPGLQREQYF. DNA for the CDR3: TGTGCCAGCAGCCCGGGACTGCAGCGCGAGCAGTACTTC.